This TCR beta chain emerged from a study of cytomegalovirus exposure and HLA in healthy donors (dated 2017 in TCRdb). About the investigation overall: In an earlier analysis of several hundred of the donors, 250 to 350 Gb of sequence data and 100 million or so unique TCR beta sequences from about 190 million T cells were reported. In addition to the first cohort of 650 to 750 subjects, a separate validation cohort of some 120 different subjects was used. An earlier analysis of about 620 of the donors applied high-throughput TCR beta sequencing to assess whether each TCR beta V gene segment acted as functional or pseudogenic. Both class I and class II loci were covered by HLA typing, at four-digit resolution. Because of strong linkage in the cohort, roughly five DR-DQ haplotypes were treated as single units for association and clustering. The later analysis used no new phenotypic data to find candidate immune exposures, relying instead on TCR beta sequences and their occurrence across donors. The study used immunosequencing to profile the T cell repertoires of more than 650 subjects and linked those repertoires to cytomegalovirus serostatus. To study patterns of TCR occurrence, a later analysis re-analyzed previously published TCR beta repertoires from 650 to 750 donors and added high-resolution HLA genotyping. The genetic ancestry cluster associated with self-reported Caucasian donors included 81% of the 350 to 500 genotyped donors. In a later genetic analysis, genome-wide SNP genotypes for about 65% of the 666 donors were used, and that subset was treated as a discovery cohort. Around 320 gigabases of sequencing data and 78 million or so unique TCR sequences were included in an early release covering about 620 HLA-typed donors. Typing coverage varied by locus: roughly 629-630 donors for A, B, C, DRB1 and DQB1; under 550 for DQA1; nearly 610 for DPA1; some 470 for DPB1. The study was designed to test whether signatures of past pathogen exposure could be identified by cataloging public T cell receptors. Among over 350 genotyped donors of the cohort, an average of approximately 240,000 unique TCR beta nucleotide sequences were sequenced per donor, around 18% of them non-productive. Alongside the repertoire data, information on donor age, sex, ethnicity and CMV serostatus was compiled. Every repertoire in the discovery cohort had been generated on one and the same sequencing platform. The study combined high-throughput TCR immunosequencing, statistical association of individual TCRs with disease status, and machine learning to predict cytomegalovirus infection status.

The library was made by the immunoSEQ multiplex PCR assay. For the multiplex PCR, a mixture combining 60 forward primers for TCR Vbeta segments and 13 reverse primers for TCR Jbeta segments was used. The CDR3 region of rearranged TCR beta genes was amplified from genomic DNA with a multiplex PCR assay. The amplified TCR beta libraries were sequenced on the Illumina HiSeq System as 87-base-pair reads. Per the original workflow: In a later analysis, tens of millions of unique TCR beta chains were counted across the roughly 610 repertoires, and roughly 11 million of these chains were shared by at least two donors. A nearest-neighbor algorithm error-corrected the raw reads and collapsed the reads into unique sequences, merging closely related sequences to remove PCR and sequencing errors. V, D and J gene segments were assigned by aligning CDR3 sequences to IMGT reference sequences. For a sequence to be retained, a match of at least six nucleotides was required to both a V gene segment and a J gene segment. A rearrangement was called productive if the CDR3 had no stop codons and remained in frame with V and J, and every other rearrangement was called non-productive. CDR3 was defined by IMGT convention, running from the second conserved V-encoded cysteine to the conserved J-encoded phenylalanine. The earlier analysis of 587 of the donors excluded sequences that lacked an unambiguous match to a single V gene segment. In an earlier analysis of approximately 590 of the donors, V segments were called functional above 56.7% productive rearrangements and were called segregating when the between-donor standard deviation exceeded 5%. A statistical classification framework was built to diagnose cytomegalovirus status from the catalog of TCR beta chain sequences. In a later analysis, V and J genes were assigned by comparing TCR nucleotide sequences against IMGT/GENE-DB human TR gene sequences. In a later analysis, CDR3 sequences and most-parsimonious VDJ recombination scenarios were assigned using the TCRdist pipeline. In a later analysis, each TCR beta chain was defined by its CDR3 amino acid sequence together with its V-gene family, and reads without a unique V-gene family were excluded. To address suspected cross-contamination and a sequencing artifact, a later analysis removed 592 highly shared, low-generation-probability nucleotide sequences. In a later analysis, a clonal expansion index for each public chain was calculated from normalized within-repertoire ranks of inferred template counts. Generation probabilities in a later analysis came from a VDJ recombination model fitted to out-of-frame rearrangements, and those results were checked against IGoR. In a later analysis, TCR-TCR, TCR-HLA and TCR-CMV co-occurrence was scored with hypergeometric tests, and a repertoire-size bias correction was applied to TCR pairs. In a later analysis, false discovery rates were estimated by permuting HLA or CMV assignments 20 times. In a later analysis, co-occurring TCRs were grouped using DBSCAN, with TCRdist sequence similarity added in when clustering inside HLA-allele-positive subsets. Repertoires with fewer than 30,000 or more than 120,000 public chains, plus five repertoires with anomalous nucleotide sharing, were excluded from co-occurrence clustering. TCRdb retrieved this table from immuneACCESS and kept in-frame rearrangements only. Not all clones are present; in checked studies, unresolved V genes account for under half, and no reason is known for the remainder. V, J and clone size were drawn from that table, and D and trimming were deduced from the DNA. This sample lists around 110,000 clones; 9.5% were detected once. The ten largest clones add up to over 2.5% of the sample.

What the authors observed across the whole study: Broadly in line with IMGT annotations, most TCR beta V segments showed up in productive rearrangements about 87% or about 30% of the time in an earlier analysis of 450 to 600 of the donors. The cohort was sequenced for TCR beta chains only, and without alpha or paired-chain data the features that could be detected were limited. A later genetic analysis associated a missense DCLRE1C variant with V-gene and J-gene trimming of TCR beta chains, and an independent cohort replicated the association. In a later analysis, most CMV-associated TCR beta chains were found to appear HLA-restricted, with HLA associations seemingly driven largely by CMV exposure. CMV serostatus was the only immune exposure information available for the cohort. In a later genetic analysis, fewer N-insertions in productive TCRs were reported among donors in an Asian-associated ancestry cluster than the approximately 670-donor mean. A total of about 180 TCR beta chains were listed by the study as associated with cytomegalovirus. Because counts were too low, roughly 18 rarely observed V segments, including chromosome 9 orphons, were left out of the earlier analysis of a few hundred of the donors. Strong co-occurrence of HLA alleles, especially DR and DQ, made assigning TCR associations to individual alleles difficult. The classifier was reported to diagnose cytomegalovirus status with high specificity and sensitivity in both the original and validation cohorts. A later analysis found that HLA-associated TCR beta chains were more clonally expanded and had lower generation probabilities than equally common non-associated chains. Correlated functional status among segregating V segments might reflect linkage disequilibrium, but an unknown experimental factor could not be ruled out. In vitro tests confirmed that three of the cytomegalovirus-associated TCR beta chains recognize cytomegalovirus antigens. While some public TCRs were present in many individuals, most TCR sequences turned up only very rarely across donors. Because HLA typing was unavailable for some donors at each locus, only the typed subset was used in association tests. The authors suggested that the approach could potentially be generalized to other disease states and immunological phenotypes. In a later analysis, some 18,000 TCR beta sequences were associated with specific HLA alleles at a false discovery rate of 0.05. The sequencing pipeline was judged likely to have produced a cluster of highly shared sequence variants as a technical artifact. A further reported finding was that TCR beta sequences accurately predicted the HLA-A and HLA-B alleles for most subjects in the first cohort. In a later analysis, TCR association rates were found to vary across HLA loci, with the most associated TCRs seen for DRB1 alleles and the fewest for HLA-C alleles. Sequencing depth was assumed to be roughly uniform across donors in the presence/absence analyses, though that assumption may not hold. Several of the top co-occurrence clusters appeared to be linked to parvovirus B19, influenza, CMV and Epstein-Barr virus, according to a later analysis. Some IMGT-functional V segments, including TRBV6-2 and TRBV6-3, could not be distinguished by the 87-base-pair reads and were therefore excluded.

In the germline V gene (reference sequence), CDR1 corresponds to SEHNR and CDR2 to FQNEAQ. V lost 0 bases and J lost 14 bases; the stretch between them is 16 bases long. Reading from cysteine to phenylalanine, the CDR3 counts 14 amino acids. The entry retains the CDR3 DNA only, 42 bases that are in frame from base 1. As regards this clone: Its recognized antigen is unknown. Per-nucleotide qualities are absent, and no much larger clonotype sits a single base away.

The cohort consisted of fewer than 700 healthy bone marrow donors. All cohort members were sampled while nominally healthy, although unrecorded immune exposures were likely present. The donor tested CMV seronegative and was one of the 352 seronegative cohort members. Every donor gave a peripheral blood sample, and the peripheral blood mononuclear cells from that sample were used for TCR beta sequencing. Genomic DNA extraction from the blood cell samples was performed with the Qiagen DNeasy Blood Extraction Kit. Sequencing used PBMCs. The chain was built from TRBV7-9 and TRBJ2-2; TRBD1 could be the D gene, as 6 bases match. This TCR was recovered from a man aged 30-40 years in good health and CMV-seronegative. The CDR3 loop reads CASSLAFTGSDLFF. The base sequence is TGTGCCAGCAGCTTAGCGTTTACAGGGTCGGACCTGTTTTTT.